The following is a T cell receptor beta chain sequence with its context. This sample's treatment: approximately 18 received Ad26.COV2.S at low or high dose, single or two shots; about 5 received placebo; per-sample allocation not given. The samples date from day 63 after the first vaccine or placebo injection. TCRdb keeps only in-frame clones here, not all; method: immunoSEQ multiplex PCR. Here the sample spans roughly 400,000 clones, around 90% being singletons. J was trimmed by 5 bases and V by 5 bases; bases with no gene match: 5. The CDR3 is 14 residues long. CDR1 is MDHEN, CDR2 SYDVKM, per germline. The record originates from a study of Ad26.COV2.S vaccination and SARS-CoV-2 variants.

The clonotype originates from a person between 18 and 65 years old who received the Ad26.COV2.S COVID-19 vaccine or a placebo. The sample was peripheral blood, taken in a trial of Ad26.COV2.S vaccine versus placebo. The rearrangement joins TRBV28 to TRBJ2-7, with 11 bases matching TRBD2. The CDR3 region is CASSELAGGHEQYF. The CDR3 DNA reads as TGTGCCAGCAGTGAGCTAGCGGGAGGCCACGAGCAGTACTTC. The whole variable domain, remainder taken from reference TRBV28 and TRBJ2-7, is DVKVTQSSRYLVKRTGEKVFLECVQDMDHENMFWYRQDPGLGLRLIYFSYDVKMKEKGDIPEGYSVSREKKERFSLILESASTNQTSMYLCASSELAGGHEQYFGPGTRLTVT.